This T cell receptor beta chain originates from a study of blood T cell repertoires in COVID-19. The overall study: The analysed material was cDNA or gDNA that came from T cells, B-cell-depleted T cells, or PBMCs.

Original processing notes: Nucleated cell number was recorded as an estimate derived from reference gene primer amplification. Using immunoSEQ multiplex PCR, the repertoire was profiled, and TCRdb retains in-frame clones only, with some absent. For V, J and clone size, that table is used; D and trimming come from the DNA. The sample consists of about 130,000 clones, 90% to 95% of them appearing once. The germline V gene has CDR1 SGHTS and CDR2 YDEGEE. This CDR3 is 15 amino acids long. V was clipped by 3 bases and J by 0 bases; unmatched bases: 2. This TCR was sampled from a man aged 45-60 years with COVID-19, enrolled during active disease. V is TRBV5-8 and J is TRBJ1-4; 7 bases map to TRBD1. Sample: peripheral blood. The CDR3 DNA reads TGTGCCAGCAGCTGGGGGACAGCAACTAATGAAAAACTGTTTTTT. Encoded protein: CASSWGTATNEKLFF.